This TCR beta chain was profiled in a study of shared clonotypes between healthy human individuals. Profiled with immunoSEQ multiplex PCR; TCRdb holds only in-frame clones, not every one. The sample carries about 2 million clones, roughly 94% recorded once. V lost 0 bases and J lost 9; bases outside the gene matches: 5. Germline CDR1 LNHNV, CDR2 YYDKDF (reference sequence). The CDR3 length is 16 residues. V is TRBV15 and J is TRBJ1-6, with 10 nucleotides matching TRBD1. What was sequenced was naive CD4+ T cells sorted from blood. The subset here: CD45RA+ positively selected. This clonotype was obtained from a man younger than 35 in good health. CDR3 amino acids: CATSRDRDRGSSPLHF. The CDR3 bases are TGTGCCACCAGCAGAGATCGGGACAGGGGAAGTTCACCCCTCCACTTT.